Shown below are 14 T cell receptor beta chains from a single sample sequenced in a study of T cells in localized non-small cell lung cancer. The repertoire was sequenced with immunoSEQ multiplex PCR; TCRdb's copy has only in-frame clones and lacks some. The data hold about 41,000 clones, with roughly 86% observed a single time. The source was peripheral blood, collected before any cancer treatment. These receptors came from a woman between 18 and 50 years old with stage III lung adenocarcinoma.

The rearrangement joins TRBV7-6 to TRBJ2-7; 8 bases map to TRBD1. Germline V CDR1 and CDR2: SGHVS, FNYEAQ. V was clipped by 0 bases and J by 2 bases; unmatched bases: 0. The CDR3 runs to 14 residues. CDR3 DNA sequence: TGTGCCAGCAGCTTAGCGGGACAGGCCTACGAGCAGTACTTC. Translation: CASSLAGQAYEQYF. The variable domain in full, with the rest retrieved from reference TRBV7-6 and TRBJ2-7, is GAGVSQSPRYKVTKRGQDVALRCDPISGHVSLYWYRQALGQGPEFLTYFNYEAQQDKSGLPNDRFSAERPEGSISTLTIQRTEQRDSAMYRCASSLAGQAYEQYFGPGTRLTVT.

The rearrangement joins TRBV2 to TRBJ1-3; 7 bases align to TRBD1. Trimming at V came to 6 bases and at J to 4 bases, leaving 12 bases not matched to a gene. Germline CDR1 reads SNHLY; CDR2 reads FYNNEI. The length of the CDR3 is 16 residues. Here the CDR3 reads CASSVQGGAKGNTIYF. As DNA, the CDR3 is TGTGCCAGCAGCGTTCAGGGGGGGGCAAAAGGAAACACCATATATTTT. Full variable domain (remainder filled in from reference TRBV2 and TRBJ1-3): EPEVTQTPSHQVTQMGQEVILRCVPISNHLYFYWYRQILGQKVEFLVSFYNNEISEKSEIFDDQFSVERPDGSNFTLKIRSTKLEDSAMYFCASSVQGGAKGNTIYFGEGSWLTVV.

The chain employs TRBV7-9 and TRBJ1-6; D uncertain. This CDR3 contains 15 residues. V gave up 1 base and J gave up 3 bases, with 7 bases separating them. Looked up from germline, CDR1 is SEHNR and CDR2 is FQNEAQ (reference sequence). The CDR3 DNA reads as TGTGCCAGCAGCTTAGTGGAAAGCTATAATTCACCCCTCCACTTT. Amino acids: CASSLVESYNSPLHF.

V and J are TRBV6-1 and TRBJ1-2; 9 nucleotides agree with TRBD1. The germline gives CDR1 MNHNS, CDR2 SASEGT. J lost 7 bases, V lost 8 bases, and 8 bases had no gene match. The CDR3 spans 13 residues. This CDR3 reads CASLSTGGSGYTF. The CDR3 nucleotides are TGTGCCAGCCTTTCGACAGGGGGTAGTGGCTACACCTTC.

V is TRBV9 and J is TRBJ1-5; a weak D match, TRBD1 (6 bases). The V gene lost 4 bases and the J gene lost 4 bases, with 15 bases spanning the gap. This CDR3 has 15 amino acids. Germline lookup yields CDR1 SGDLS and CDR2 YYNGEE. CDR3 DNA: TGTGCCAGCAGCCGGGGGGCTGGGAATAATCAGCCCCAGCATTTT. Protein product: CASSRGAGNNQPQHF.

The chain is built from TRBV5-1 and TRBJ2-3; D is ambiguous. The CDR3 runs 14 residues. V lost 1 base, J lost 0 bases, and 6 bases lay in between. Germline CDR1 and CDR2: SGHRS and YFSETQ. The CDR3 sequence: CASSLSLSTDTQYF. DNA of the CDR3: TGCGCCAGCAGCTTGAGTCTGAGCACAGATACGCAGTATTTT.

The V gene is TRBV10-1, the J gene TRBJ2-2; D assignment may be TRBD1 or TRBD2 (5 bases each). CDR1 WNHNN and CDR2 SYGVQD come from the germline V gene (reference sequence). The CDR3 has 13 amino acids. V lost 4 bases and J lost 6, with 9 bases in between. The CDR3 nucleotides are TGCGCCAGCAGTGGTCGGGACGCCGGGGAGCTGTTTTTT. Amino acid sequence: CASSGRDAGELFF.

The chain links TRBV10-3 to TRBJ1-6; D not resolved. Trimming pared 3 bases from V and 6 bases from J, leaving 3 bases between. The CDR3 extends over 12 amino acids. CDR1 and CDR2 from the germline V gene are ENHRY and SYGVKD. The CDR3 nucleotides read TGTGCCATCAGTGAAGGTAATTCACCCCTCCACTTT. Protein sequence: CAISEGNSPLHF.

The chain combines TRBV15 with TRBJ1-5; D is uncertain. CDR3 length: 12 residues. The germline CDR1 and CDR2 sequences are LNHNV and YYDKDF (reference sequence). V was clipped by 8 bases and J by 0 bases, with 5 bases between them. The CDR3 DNA reads as TGTGCCACCGGAGGTAGCAATCAGCCCCAGCATTTT. Protein sequence: CATGGSNQPQHF.

The chain uses TRBV4-1 and TRBJ1-3, with D possibly being TRBD1 (5 bases). The CDR3 length is 18 residues. V gave up 0 bases and J gave up 4 bases, with 19 bases separating them. In germline, CDR1 is MGHRA, CDR2 YSYEKL. CDR3 DNA sequence: TGCGCCAGCAGCCAAGATAATTGGGGACGGAAGGGAGGAAACACCATATATTTT. The encoded protein is CASSQDNWGRKGGNTIYF.

The chain combines TRBV6-1 with TRBJ2-2; 11 nucleotides agree with TRBD2. Trimming cost V 8 bases and J 3 bases; bases outside gene matches: 5. Germline CDR1 is MNHNS and CDR2 is SASEGT. The CDR3 length is 15 residues. Here the CDR3 DNA reads TGTGCCAGCGGACCGGGACTAGCGGACACCGGGGAGCTGTTTTTT. This codes for CASGPGLADTGELFF.

The chain is built from TRBV5-6 and TRBJ1-4, with 7 bases aligning to TRBD1. Losses at the gene ends were 3 bases for V and 7 bases for J; bases not matched to a gene: 6. CDR1 is SGHDT and CDR2 is YYEEEE in the germline V gene. CDR3 length equals 14 residues. CDR3 loop: CASSYTGTAEKLFF. CDR3 nucleotide sequence: TGTGCCAGCAGCTATACAGGGACAGCTGAAAAACTGTTTTTT.

V and J are TRBV7-9 and TRBJ2-7; 8 bases line up with TRBD2. This CDR3 spans 13 amino acids. Germline assignment: CDR1 SEHNR and CDR2 FQNEAQ (reference sequence). Germline trimming cut 2 bases from V and 5 bases from J; bases unmatched to any gene: 2. CDR3 coding DNA: TGTGCCAGCAGCTTAAGCGGGGGCCACGAGCAGTACTTC. Its protein is CASSLSGGHEQYF.

This sequence joins TRBV7-9 and TRBJ2-3; the match to TRBD2 covers 9 bases. The germline gives CDR1 SEHNR, CDR2 FQNEAQ (reference sequence). Trimming at V came to 5 bases and at J to 5 bases, leaving 11 bases not matched to a gene. This CDR3 is 16 amino acids long. Here the CDR3 DNA reads TGTGCCAGCAGCCCACCGGGCGGGGGGGCTTTAGATACGCAGTATTTT. Translating gives CASSPPGGGALDTQYF.